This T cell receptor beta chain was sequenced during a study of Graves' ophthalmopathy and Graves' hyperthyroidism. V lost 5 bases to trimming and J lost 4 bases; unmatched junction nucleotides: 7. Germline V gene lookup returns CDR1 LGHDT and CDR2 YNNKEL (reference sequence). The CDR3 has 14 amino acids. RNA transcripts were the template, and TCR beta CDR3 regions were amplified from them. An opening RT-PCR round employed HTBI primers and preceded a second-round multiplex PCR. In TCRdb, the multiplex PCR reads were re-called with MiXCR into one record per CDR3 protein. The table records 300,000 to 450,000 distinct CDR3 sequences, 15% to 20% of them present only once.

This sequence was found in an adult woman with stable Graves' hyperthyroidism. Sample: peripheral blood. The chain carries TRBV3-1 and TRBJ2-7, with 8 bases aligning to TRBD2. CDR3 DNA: TGTGCCAGCAGCACCTCGGGAGGGACGTACGAGCAGTACTTC. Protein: CASSTSGGTYEQYF.